This entry describes one TCR beta chain. The data are from a study of blood T cell repertoires in COVID-19. Overall study: Material from acute and convalescent COVID-19 was sourced from the United States, Italy and Spain. Sources were T cells, B-cell-depleted T cells, or PBMCs; the material itself was cDNA or gDNA.

The V segment lost 1 base and the J segment 7 bases; nucleotides outside the gene matches: 7. The CDR3 runs to 16 residues. In germline, CDR1 is SGHTA, CDR2 FQGNSA. Authors' processing steps: Estimation of nucleated cell counts relied on the amplification of reference gene primers. TCRdb's table, derived via immunoSEQ multiplex PCR, lists solely in-frame clones and lacks some. V and J calls and clone size come straight from that table; D and trimming were deduced from the DNA. The sample lists some 230,000 clones; 75% to 90% were seen once. The sample consisted of peripheral blood. This receptor was taken from a man aged 25-45 years who had recovered from COVID-19. The chain carries TRBV7-2 and TRBJ2-4; 10 nucleotides align to TRBD1. CDR3 protein: CASSLVPGQGGNIQYF. CDR3 bases: TGTGCCAGCAGCTTAGTCCCTGGACAGGGGGGGAACATTCAGTACTTC.